One sample yielded the 10 T cell receptor beta chains listed below, sequenced in a study of T cell responses to AZD1222 COVID-19 vaccine. Some clones are missing from TCRdb's copy, which holds only in-frame ones; the method was immunoSEQ multiplex PCR. The sample lists some 150,000 clones, approximately 90% occurring once. The specimen comprised peripheral blood, sampled on day 0 of AZD1222 vaccination. The source of these receptors is an adult in good health.

This clone showed up just once. The genes are TRBV21-1 and TRBJ1-5. TRBV21-1 constitutes a pseudogene. CDR3 size: 14 residues. The CDR3 DNA reads as TGTGCCAGCAGCAAAGGGGTAGGCAATCAGCCCCAGCATTTT. Protein product: CASSKGVGNQPQHF.

This rearrangement joins TRBV11-3 to TRBJ2-2, with TRBD2 identical over 12 bases. Germline V lookup: CDR1 SGHNT, CDR2 YENEEA. J gave up 7 bases and V 5 bases, and 14 bases lay outside the gene matches. The CDR3 consists of 18 residues. In nucleotides, the CDR3 is TGTGCCAGCAGCCACCTAGCGGGGGGGCCAAGTTTCGGCGGGGAGCTGTTTTTT. Translating gives CASSHLAGGPSFGGELFF.

The rearrangement uses TRBV6-4 and TRBJ2-1, with D possibly being TRBD2 (6 bases). This CDR3 has 14 residues. V was trimmed by 6 bases and J by 6 bases, leaving 15 bases between them. CDR1 is MRHNA and CDR2 is SNTAGT in the germline V gene. The CDR3, as DNA: TGTGCCAGCAGGGGGACTGGAGAGGGCAATGAGCAGTTCTTC. Translation gives CASRGTGEGNEQFF.

The chain has TRBV19 and TRBJ1-3, with D unresolved. CDR1 and CDR2 (germline): LNHDA, SQIVND (reference sequence). The CDR3 consists of 16 residues. V lost 4 bases and J lost 1, with 14 bases in between. The CDR3 loop reads CASSTPASWSGNTIYF. The CDR3, as DNA: TGTGCCAGTAGTACCCCCGCCAGTTGGTCTGGAAACACCATATATTTT.

With regard to this clone: Additional DNA sequences in this sample encode the identical CDR3. The rearrangement uses TRBV6-5 and TRBJ2-7, with D possibly TRBD1 on 5 matching bases. CDR3 size: 14 residues. Germline loops: CDR1 MNHEY, CDR2 SVGAGI. V was clipped by 0 bases and J by 3 bases, with 9 bases between them. CDR3 region: CASSYSKGHYEQYF. The CDR3 coding sequence is TGTGCCAGCAGTTACTCGAAGGGGCACTACGAGCAGTACTTC.

The chain uses TRBV27 and TRBJ1-6; TRBD1 might be the D (5 bases). Deletions cut 4 bases from V and 2 bases from J, with 15 bases between. The CDR3 extends over 17 amino acids. Germline V gives CDR1 MNHEY, CDR2 SMNVEV (reference sequence). The CDR3 DNA is TGTGCCAGCAGTTCTGCCGCCCCGGGACCCTATAATTCACCCCTCCACTTT. Encoded protein: CASSSAAPGPYNSPLHF.

The CDR3: CASSFARQEIYGYTF. DNA of the CDR3: TGTGCCAGCAGCTTTGCCCGACAGGAGATATATGGCTACACCTTC. The chain combines TRBV11-2 with TRBJ1-2, with D possibly matching TRBD1 (6 bases). Deletions cut 3 bases from V and 5 bases from J, with 16 bases between. The length of the CDR3 is 15 residues. Germline assignment: CDR1 SGHAT and CDR2 FQNNGV.

V usage is TRBV28 and J usage is TRBJ2-7; possible D gene TRBD1, 7 bases. The V gene lost 3 bases and the J gene lost 3 bases, with 9 bases spanning the gap. The CDR3 contains 13 residues. CDR1 is MDHEN and CDR2 is SYDVKM in the germline V gene. In nucleotides, the CDR3 is TGTGCCAGCAGTTTTCAGGGGGGCTACGAGCAGTACTTC. Translation: CASSFQGGYEQYF.

The rearrangement links TRBV5-8 to TRBJ2-1, with 9 positions matching TRBD1. Germline V gives CDR1 SGHTS, CDR2 YDEGEE. The V gene end was trimmed by 5 bases and the J gene end by 6 bases; junction bases not matched to a gene: 9. CDR3 size: 15 residues. In DNA, the CDR3 is TGTGCCAGCAGGCCTCGGGACAGGGTCCTCAATGAGCAGTTCTTC. Translating gives CASRPRDRVLNEQFF.

This clone has a handful of counts. Other DNA sequences from this sample encode an identical CDR3 as well. The rearrangement joins TRBV9 to TRBJ1-3, with a weak D call TRBD1 (5 bases). CDR3 size: 13 residues. Trimming shortened V by 0 bases and J by 4 bases, and 5 bases separated the two germline ends. CDR1 is SGDLS, CDR2 YYNGEE, per germline. The chain's CDR3 is CASSVEGGNTIYF. Written as DNA, the CDR3 is TGTGCCAGCAGCGTAGAGGGGGGAAACACCATATATTTT. The full variable domain, with the rest looked up from reference TRBV9 and TRBJ1-3, is DSGVTQTPKHLITATGQRVTLRCSPRSGDLSVYWYQQSLDQGLQFLIQYYNGEERAKGNILERFSAQQFPDLHSELNLSSLELGDSALYFCASSVEGGNTIYFGEGSWLTVV.